This T cell receptor (beta chain) was found in a study of T cell clonality in common variable immunodeficiency. Findings and caveats of the study: In common variable immunodeficiency, TCR beta chains reportedly carried fewer deletions and N-nucleotide insertions.

This clone came up many times. The antigen is undetermined. The CDR3 end is not reached by the read, which stops 3 residues before it; the germline J gene fills it in. CDR3 length: 12 residues. The J segment lost 5 bases and the V segment lost 7 bases, leaving 6 bases of the junction unmatched. Looked up from germline, CDR1 is DFQATT and CDR2 is SNEGSKA (reference sequence). Control and CVID samples contributed equal amounts of genomic DNA. Method: immunoSEQ multiplex PCR; TCRdb's copy keeps in-frame clones and lacks some. Observed in the sample are more than 55,000 clones, none of them singletons. What was sequenced was peripheral blood mononuclear cells. The TCR originated in a person aged 18 to 75 in good health. V gene TRBV20-1 combines with J gene TRBJ1-1; TRBD1 matches 8 bases. The CDR3 DNA, read in part, is TGCAGTGTATCGGACAGGGCAACTGAA. Residues: CSVSDRATE. The CDR3 in full is CSVSDRATEAFF.